The 5 T cell receptor beta chains reported below all come from one sample, sequenced in a study of blood T cell repertoires in COVID-19. Clones were sequenced by immunoSEQ multiplex PCR, and TCRdb holds only the in-frame ones, with some missing. In the table there are 100,000 to 150,000 clones, 87% of which are singletons. Material: peripheral blood. The origin of the receptors is an older woman with acute or convalescent COVID-19.

The table lists this clone with a count of one. The chain combines TRBV15 with TRBJ2-1; possibly TRBD2 for D (6 bases). The CDR3 has 13 amino acids. Germline V gene lookup returns CDR1 LNHNV and CDR2 YYDKDF (reference sequence). Trimming cost V 0 bases and J 10 bases, with 10 bases left between them. Here the CDR3 reads CATSRDEGLEQFF. The CDR3, as DNA: TGTGCCACCAGCAGAGATGAGGGACTGGAGCAGTTCTTC.

The genes are TRBV19 and TRBJ2-1; 7 nucleotides align to TRBD2. The ends lost 1 base at V and 8 bases at J; junction bases unmatched: 8. Germline V gives CDR1 LNHDA, CDR2 SQIVND (reference sequence). The CDR3 is made up of 15 amino acids. The CDR3 spells CASSIGSAGWDEQFF. DNA of the CDR3: TGTGCCAGTAGTATAGGGTCAGCGGGGTGGGATGAGCAGTTCTTC. Together with reference TRBV19 and TRBJ2-1, the CDR3 gives the full variable domain: DGGITQSPKYLFRKEGQNVTLSCEQNLNHDAMYWYRQDPGQGLRLIYYSQIVNDFQKGDIAEGYSVSREKKESFPLTVTSAQKNPTAFYLCASSIGSAGWDEQFFGPGTRLTVL.

The chain couples TRBV2 to TRBJ2-6, with TRBD2 matching 14 bases. Trimming at V came to 6 bases and at J to 4 bases, leaving 17 bases not matched to a gene. Looked up from germline, CDR1 is SNHLY and CDR2 is FYNNEI. The length of the CDR3 is 21 residues. The CDR3: CASRSTGTSGGRSAGANVLTF. As DNA, the CDR3 is TGTGCCAGCAGGTCTACCGGGACTAGCGGGGGCCGATCGGCGGGGGCCAACGTCCTGACTTTC.

The chain joins TRBV11-3 to TRBJ2-5; D might be TRBD2 (6 bases). Germline V gene lookup returns CDR1 SGHNT and CDR2 YENEEA. The V end was cut by 2 bases, the J end by 2 bases, with 12 bases between. CDR3 size: 15 residues. The CDR3 spells CASSLTHGGQETQYF. The CDR3 coding sequence is TGTGCCAGCAGCTTAACCCACGGGGGACAAGAGACCCAGTACTTC.

The chain employs TRBV5-1 and TRBJ1-1; D possibly corresponds to TRBD1 (5 bases). Trimming took 0 bases from V and 0 from J, leaving 12 bases between them. The CDR3 has 16 amino acids. Germline CDR1 and CDR2: SGHRS and YFSETQ. The CDR3 nucleotides are TGCGCCAGCAGCTTGGCCGGGGGACTACTGAACACTGAAGCTTTCTTT. It encodes CASSLAGGLLNTEAFF.